Following are 25 T cell receptor beta chains from one sample sequenced in a study of T cells in Graves' hyperthyroidism and ophthalmopathy. TCR beta CDR3 region amplification was performed from RNA transcripts. The primer set for the first-round RT-PCR of the TCR CDR3 was HTBI. MiXCR was run by TCRdb on the multiplex PCR reads, yielding one entry per CDR3 protein. Altogether 600,000 to 800,000 distinct CDR3 sequences are present, roughly 32% being singletons, with the ten largest covering around 31%. Sequenced: blood. Receptor source: a woman between 35 and 50 years old with Graves' hyperthyroidism.

There are a few counts of this clonotype. The chain is built from TRBV7-2 and TRBJ1-4; unclear D gene. CDR3 length: 15 residues. V was shortened by 4 bases and J by 5 bases, with 14 bases between the two germline ends. Germline V lookup: CDR1 SGHTA, CDR2 FQGNSA. The CDR3: CASSSAANANEKLFF. CDR3 DNA: TGTGCCAGCAGCTCAGCAGCCAACGCGAATGAAAAACTGTTTTTT.

The rearrangement joins TRBV5-6 to TRBJ2-7, with TRBD2 identical over 8 bases. The end of the DNA aligns better with TRBJ2-1, so the J call may be wrong. The CDR3 is 16 amino acids. Germline-derived CDR1 and CDR2 are SGHDT and YYEEEE. The chain's CDR3 is CASSLVGTSAGYEQFF. The DNA for the CDR3 is TGTGCCAGCAGCTTAGTGGGGACTAGTGCGGGTTATGAGCAGTTCTTC.

This clonotype was seen ten or more times. The chain links TRBV5-6 to TRBJ2-5; D unclear. The CDR3 consists of 11 residues. V was trimmed by 4 bases and J by 5 bases, leaving 6 bases between them. CDR1 is SGHDT and CDR2 is YYEEEE in the germline V gene. This CDR3 reads CASSRTETQYF. Here the CDR3 DNA reads TGTGCCAGCAGCCGGACGGAGACCCAGTACTTC.

The chain joins TRBV6-5 to TRBJ1-5; D is unclear. V lost 2 bases to trimming and J lost 14 bases, with 16 bases between them. Germline V gene data show CDR1 as MNHEY and CDR2 as SVGAGI. The CDR3 length is 13 residues. DNA of the CDR3: TGTGCCAGCAGTTACGGCGAGGTGGGCTACGAGCATTTT. Protein: CASSYGEVGYEHF.

This clonotype showed up just a few times. One end of the junction is discordant with germline, which a read error may explain. V and J are TRBV10-3 and TRBJ1-1; D gene unclear. The CDR3 is 16 amino acids. Germline loops: CDR1 ENHRY, CDR2 SYGVKD. The CDR3 DNA is TGTGCCAGCAGTTACGTCCGTAAGATACTGAACACTGAAGCTTTCTTT. Translated: CASSYVRKILNTEAFF.

The table lists this clonotype with a few counts. V and J are TRBV7-9 and TRBJ1-5; D possibly corresponds to TRBD1 (5 bases). The germline V gene has CDR1 SEHNR and CDR2 FQNEAQ (reference sequence). V lost 1 base and J 6 bases, leaving 13 bases between the germline ends. This CDR3 contains 15 residues. As DNA, the CDR3 is TGTGCCAGCAGCTTAGGAGGGGCTGAAAGTCAGCCCCAGCATTTT. Protein sequence: CASSLGGAESQPQHF.

The sample holds many counts of this clonotype. This rearrangement joins TRBV15 to TRBJ1-2; no definite D call. From germline, CDR1 is LNHNV and CDR2 YYDKDF (reference sequence). The CDR3 is made up of 15 amino acids. The V end was cut by 1 base, the J end by 4 bases, with 13 bases between. The chain's CDR3 is CATSRGLGSLYGYTF. CDR3 sequence (DNA): TGTGCCACCAGCAGAGGGTTGGGCAGCCTCTATGGCTACACCTTC.

At least ten counts were recorded for this clonotype. The chain carries TRBV19 and TRBJ1-5; D gene unclear. The CDR3 sequence is 16 residues long. From germline, CDR1 is LNHDA and CDR2 SQIVND (reference sequence). V was clipped by 8 bases and J by 2 bases, with 19 bases between them. CDR3 in amino acids: CASRNLPGVGNQPQHF. In nucleotides, the CDR3 is TGTGCCAGTCGAAACCTCCCGGGCGTTGGCAATCAGCCCCAGCATTTT.

The chain carries TRBV7-2 and TRBJ2-5; TRBD2 is a possible D gene (5 bases). The CDR3 loop spans 12 amino acids. With 5 bases removed from V and 7 bases from J, the gap between germline ends came to 11 bases. Germline V gene lookup returns CDR1 SGHTA and CDR2 FQGNSA. CDR3 in DNA: TGTGCCAGCAGCGGGGAGACGGGGACCCAGTACTTC. It is translated as CASSGETGTQYF.

This clonotype appeared many times. CDR3 sequence reads: CASSGQGGSYGYTF. CDR3 nucleotide sequence: TGTGCCAGCAGTGGACAGGGAGGTTCCTATGGCTACACCTTC. The V and J genes are TRBV2 and TRBJ1-2, with TRBD1 identical over 7 bases. Germline V gene lookup returns CDR1 SNHLY and CDR2 FYNNEI. The CDR3 sequence is 14 residues long. The J segment lost 4 bases and the V segment lost 4 bases, leaving 6 bases of the junction unmatched.

This clonotype was recorded at least ten times. The chain is built from TRBV15 and TRBJ1-4, with 9 bases aligning to TRBD1. J gave up 8 bases and V 3 bases, and 4 bases lay outside the gene matches. CDR1 is LNHNV, CDR2 YYDKDF, per germline (reference sequence). CDR3 length: 14 residues. The CDR3 sequence: CATSRDRGGEKLFF. The CDR3 DNA follows: TGTGCCACCAGCAGGGACAGGGGCGGCGAAAAACTGTTTTTT.

This clonotype came up many times. This rearrangement joins TRBV5-4 to TRBJ2-5; the D is unclear. The germline CDR1 and CDR2 sequences are SGHNT and YYREEE (reference sequence). This CDR3 has 13 residues. The germline V and J ends were trimmed by 6 bases and 1 base, with 10 bases remaining between them. CDR3 DNA: TGTGCCAGCACCGAAACGGGCCAAGAGACCCAGTACTTC. It is translated as CASTETGQETQYF.

This clonotype occurred many times. The rearrangement joins TRBV7-9 to TRBJ2-5; tentative D call: TRBD1 (6 bases). Germline-derived CDR1 and CDR2 are SEHNR and FQNEAQ (reference sequence). The CDR3 extends over 16 amino acids. Trimming took 1 base from V and 1 from J, leaving 13 bases between them. The chain's CDR3 is CASSLVRDTSQETQYF. The CDR3 coding sequence is TGTGCCAGCAGCTTAGTTCGGGACACTTCCCAAGAGACCCAGTACTTC.

This clonotype was observed at least ten times. The CDR3 protein is CSVDDPGWNTEAFF. In DNA form, the CDR3 reads TGCAGCGTTGACGATCCAGGGTGGAACACTGAAGCTTTCTTT. The chain joins TRBV29-1 to TRBJ1-1, with D possibly being TRBD1 (5 bases). This CDR3 has 14 amino acids. Germline V gene sequence: CDR1 SQVTM, CDR2 ANQGSEA. Deletions cut 3 bases from V and 1 base from J, with 12 bases between.

This clonotype came up many times. This sequence joins TRBV19 and TRBJ1-2, with no clear D. Germline CDR1 is LNHDA and CDR2 is SQIVND (reference sequence). This CDR3 contains 14 residues. With 5 bases removed from V and 0 bases from J, the gap between germline ends came to 10 bases. In DNA, the CDR3 is TGTGCCAGTAGTCCCCTGGGGACTAACTATGGCTACACCTTC. Its translation is CASSPLGTNYGYTF.

J is TRBJ1-1 and V is TRBV5-1; TRBD1 aligns across 10 bases. Germline CDR1 is SGHRS and CDR2 is YFSETQ. The trim removed 3 bases at V and 5 bases at J, leaving 4 bases unmatched. The length of the CDR3 is 14 residues. The CDR3 nucleotides are TGCGCCAGCAGCTATGACAGGGGGCAAACTGAAGCTTTCTTT. Amino acid sequence: CASSYDRGQTEAFF.

Details on this clonotype: An end of the junction differs from the germline gene, which may be a read error. The gene calls are TRBV10-2 and TRBJ1-1; tentatively, D is TRBD1 (5 bases). The CDR3 has 17 residues. The germline gives CDR1 WSHSY, CDR2 SAAADI. This CDR3 is CASSYSGLGGGRGEAFF. The CDR3 nucleotides are TGTGCCAGCAGTTACTCGGGCCTGGGGGGAGGGCGAGGTGAAGCTTTCTTT.

This clonotype was detected ten times or more. The chain employs TRBV10-3 and TRBJ1-5, with TRBD1 as a possible D gene (5 bases). Germline values: CDR1 ENHRY, CDR2 SYGVKD. The CDR3 extends over 13 amino acids. V was pared by 8 bases and J by 3 bases, with 11 bases between. The CDR3 sequence is CAIGWDYNQPQHF. The CDR3 DNA follows: TGTGCCATCGGGTGGGACTACAATCAGCCCCAGCATTTT.

This clonotype was observed at least ten times. The rearrangement links TRBV10-3 to TRBJ1-6; TRBD1 might be the D (6 bases). The CDR3 consists of 14 residues. CDR1 and CDR2 (germline): ENHRY, SYGVKD. Trimming pared 10 bases from V and 7 bases from J, leaving 17 bases between. The CDR3 loop is CANRPGEKNSPLHF. In DNA form, the CDR3 reads TGTGCCAACAGACCAGGGGAGAAAAATTCACCCCTCCACTTT.

Turning to this clonotype: A much larger clone is a single base away; this may be a read error. The rearrangement joins TRBV7-3 to TRBJ2-2; possibly TRBD2 for D (5 bases). This CDR3 is 17 amino acids long. Germline lookup yields CDR1 SGHTA and CDR2 FQGTGA. The CDR3: CASSRSDGSAHTGELVF. The CDR3, as DNA: TGTGCCAGCAGCCGCTCTGATGGTTCCGCCCACACCGGGGAGCTGGTTTTT.

The table lists this clonotype with a few counts. This chain links TRBV19 with TRBJ2-2, with TRBD2 as a possible D gene (7 bases). CDR3 length equals 16 residues. Germline V gene sequence: CDR1 LNHDA, CDR2 SQIVND (reference sequence). Between the trimmed V and J ends, which lost 5 bases and 2 bases, there was a span of 15 bases. CDR3 loop: CASSPWGGRNTGELFF. As DNA, the CDR3 is TGTGCCAGTAGTCCATGGGGGGGCAGAAACACCGGGGAGCTGTTTTTT.

This clonotype has a single count. Compared with germline, one end of the junction differs, possibly owing to a read error. This chain uses TRBV19 with TRBJ1-4; D may be TRBD1 (6 bases). The CDR3 covers 15 residues. From germline, CDR1 is LNHDA and CDR2 SQIVND (reference sequence). CDR3 residues: CAGSNQGRANEKLFF. CDR3 coding DNA: TGTGCCGGTAGTAATCAGGGGCGGGCTAATGAAAAACTGTTTTTT.

This chain connects TRBV20-1 to TRBJ1-2; D may be TRBD1 (6 bases). Germline-derived CDR1 and CDR2 are DFQATT and SNEGSKA (reference sequence). The CDR3 spans 14 residues. The CDR3 DNA follows: TGCAGGGGGCAGGGGCCCATGGAGAACTATGGCTACACCTTC. This gives the protein CRGQGPMENYGYTF.

The DNA of the CDR3 is TGTGCCAGCTCATCCTTGAACCTCCCACTAGCGGGAGGCAGGGAGACCCAGTACTTC. This encodes CASSSLNLPLAGGRETQYF. The chain carries TRBV11-2 and TRBJ2-5; 12 nucleotides match TRBD2. Germline-derived CDR1 and CDR2 are SGHAT and FQNNGV. CDR3 length: 19 amino acids. V lost 8 bases and J lost 5; bases outside the gene matches: 21.

The rearrangement joins TRBV10-3 to TRBJ1-1, with no clear D. CDR1 is ENHRY, CDR2 SYGVKD, per germline. CDR3 length: 14 amino acids. Written as DNA, the CDR3 is TGTGCGAATCGTGGCAGCTTCGTGAACACTGAAGCTTTCTTT. Its translation is CANRGSFVNTEAFF.